The 22 T cell receptor beta chains in this list originate from one sample, sequenced in a study of blood T cell repertoires in COVID-19. Repertoires were generated with immunoSEQ multiplex PCR, while TCRdb's copy carries only in-frame clones and drops some. The data show roughly 98,000 clones, around 92% seen once. The sequenced sample was peripheral blood. These receptors came from a woman in her sixties with active COVID-19.

J is TRBJ1-6 and V is TRBV5-1; no firm D call. V lost 0 bases and J lost 14, with 15 bases in between. This CDR3 has 14 residues. Germline V lookup: CDR1 SGHRS, CDR2 YFSETQ. The CDR3 DNA reads as TGCGCCAGCAGCTTGGCGCCGGTCAACTCGGCCCTCCACTTT. It yields the protein CASSLAPVNSALHF.

The rearrangement joins TRBV7-9 to TRBJ1-1; TRBD1 matches at 7 bases. After removal of 5 bases from V and 5 bases from J, the junction contained 8 bases not matched to a gene. The CDR3 spans 14 residues. Germline-derived CDR1 and CDR2 are SEHNR and FQNEAQ (reference sequence). CDR3 residues: CASSQLQGRTEAFF. CDR3 in DNA: TGTGCCAGCAGCCAACTACAGGGGAGGACTGAAGCTTTCTTT.

The chain has TRBV6-5 and TRBJ2-6, with D perhaps TRBD1 (6 bases). The CDR3 extends over 15 amino acids. Germline lookup yields CDR1 MNHEY and CDR2 SVGAGI. Trimming took off 7 bases at V and 2 bases at J, with 12 bases between the two ends. As DNA, the CDR3 is TGTGCCAGCAAGGATACAGGGACTGGGGCCAACGTCCTGACTTTC. Translated: CASKDTGTGANVLTF.

The rearrangement joins TRBV4-1 to TRBJ1-4; 7 bases align to TRBD1. With 5 bases clipped from V and 5 bases from J, the junction kept 8 bases outside the gene matches. Germline-derived CDR1 and CDR2 are MGHRA and YSYEKL. This CDR3 comprises 15 residues. The CDR3 spells CASSEGARGNEKLFF. The CDR3 nucleotides read TGCGCCAGCAGCGAAGGGGCCAGGGGGAATGAAAAACTGTTTTTT.

The gene calls are TRBV30 and TRBJ2-3; D is unclear. V was trimmed by 5 bases and J by 5 bases, leaving 5 bases between them. Germline V CDR1 and CDR2: GTSNPN, SVGIG (reference sequence). This CDR3 comprises 10 residues. As DNA, the CDR3 is TGTGCCTGGGCAATAGATACGCAGTATTTT. Translation: CAWAIDTQYF.

Here the CDR3 reads CASTLAGGPGTQYF. The CDR3 bases are TGTGCCAGCACCCTAGCGGGGGGGCCTGGGACCCAGTACTTC. The chain joins TRBV28 to TRBJ2-5; the match to TRBD2 covers 12 bases. CDR1 and CDR2 (germline): MDHEN, SYDVKM. Trimming cost V 7 bases and J 7 bases; bases outside gene matches: 7. The CDR3 has 14 amino acids.

The chain couples TRBV7-3 to TRBJ1-1; no clear D. The CDR3 runs to 13 residues. The germline gives CDR1 SGHTA, CDR2 FQGTGA. The V end was cut by 6 bases, the J end by 4 bases, with 12 bases between. Here the CDR3 reads CASRSTGITEAFF. CDR3 in DNA: TGTGCCAGCAGGTCTACGGGAATCACTGAAGCTTTCTTT. Full variable domain (remainder filled in from reference TRBV7-3 and TRBJ1-1): GAGVSQTPSNKVTEKGKYVELRCDPISGHTALYWYRQSLGQGPEFLIYFQGTGAADDSGLPNDRFFAVRPEGSVSTLKIQRTERGDSAVYLCASRSTGITEAFFGQGTRLTVV.

CDR3 amino acids: CASSFNRLNTEAFF. CDR3 sequence (DNA): TGTGCCAGCAGCTTTAACAGGCTGAACACTGAAGCTTTCTTT. V usage is TRBV7-2 and J usage is TRBJ1-1, with a weak D call TRBD1 (5 bases). CDR3 length: 14 amino acids. Germline CDR1 SGHTA, CDR2 FQGNSA. V gave up 3 bases and J gave up 0 bases, with 8 bases separating them.

V and J are TRBV12-3 or TRBV12-4 and TRBJ1-3; D is ambiguous. CDR3 length: 11 amino acids. V was shortened by 3 bases and J by 9 bases, with 6 bases between the two germline ends. The CDR3 region is CASSLGPTIYF. CDR3 DNA sequence: TGTGCCAGCAGTTTGGGCCCCACCATATATTTT.

The gene calls are TRBV20-1 and TRBJ1-2; D unclear. In germline, CDR1 is DFQATT, CDR2 SNEGSKA (reference sequence). This CDR3 comprises 10 residues. The V end lost 3 bases, the J end lost 7 bases, and 6 bases lay between the germline ends. The CDR3 loop reads CSASSVGYTF. The CDR3 bases are TGCAGTGCTAGCTCCGTTGGCTACACCTTC.

The chain links TRBV7-2 to TRBJ1-2; D perhaps matches TRBD1 (6 bases). CDR3 length equals 15 residues. The V end was cut by 1 base, the J end by 7 bases, with 16 bases between. CDR1 and CDR2 from the germline V gene are SGHTA and FQGNSA. CDR3 protein: CASSLGASGESGYTF. CDR3 DNA sequence: TGTGCCAGCAGCTTAGGGGCCTCAGGGGAATCTGGCTACACCTTC.

J is TRBJ2-5 and V is TRBV10-3; D possibly corresponds to TRBD1 (5 bases). CDR3 size: 14 residues. V was shortened by 3 bases and J by 4 bases, with 12 bases between the two germline ends. Germline-derived CDR1 and CDR2 are ENHRY and SYGVKD. This chain's CDR3 is CAISDGQGGETQYF. Written as DNA, the CDR3 is TGTGCCATCAGTGATGGGCAGGGCGGAGAGACCCAGTACTTC.

The chain recombines TRBV19 with TRBJ1-1; no reliable D call. This CDR3 region has 13 residues. Trimming took off 10 bases at V and 8 bases at J, with 20 bases between the two ends. Germline CDR1 LNHDA, CDR2 SQIVND (reference sequence). In DNA, the CDR3 is TGTGCCACGATGGGAGGGATCCCCGAGGAAGCTTTCTTT. It specifies CATMGGIPEEAFF. Drawing the rest from reference TRBV19 and TRBJ1-1, the complete variable domain is DGGITQSPKYLFRKEGQNVTLSCEQNLNHDAMYWYRQDPGQGLRLIYYSQIVNDFQKGDIAEGYSVSREKKESFPLTVTSAQKNPTAFYLCATMGGIPEEAFFGQGTRLTVV.

The CDR3 is CASSLNRHLNEQFF. CDR3 sequence (DNA): TGTGCCAGCAGTCTCAACCGACACCTCAATGAGCAGTTCTTC. This chain uses TRBV28 with TRBJ2-1; D not resolved. Germline V gene sequence: CDR1 MDHEN, CDR2 SYDVKM. There are 14 residues in the CDR3. Trimming stripped 5 bases from V and 6 bases from J, with 14 bases between.

This chain uses TRBV27 with TRBJ2-5, with D perhaps TRBD1 (5 bases). Germline V gene lookup returns CDR1 MNHEY and CDR2 SMNVEV (reference sequence). The CDR3 totals 12 residues. The ends were cut back, 6 bases at V and 4 bases at J, with 9 bases in the middle. The CDR3 reads CASSRVGETQYF. The DNA for the CDR3 is TGTGCCAGCAGCAGGGTGGGAGAGACCCAGTACTTC.

The rearrangement joins TRBV29-1 to TRBJ2-1, with 7 bases lining up with TRBD1. This CDR3 has 12 residues. Germline V gives CDR1 SQVTM, CDR2 ANQGSEA. The trim removed 6 bases at V and 7 bases at J, leaving 6 bases unmatched. The chain's CDR3 is CSVVATGNEQFF. The DNA for the CDR3 is TGCAGCGTGGTAGCGACAGGGAATGAGCAGTTCTTC.

This chain links TRBV3-1 (or the pseudogene TRBV3-2) with TRBJ2-2; D is unresolved. The CDR3 length is 12 residues. Germline V gene lookup returns CDR1 LGHDT and CDR2 YNNKEL (reference sequence). Between the trimmed V and J ends, which lost 0 bases and 7 bases, there was a span of 3 bases. CDR3 amino acids: CASSQDLGELFF. As DNA, the CDR3 is TGTGCCAGCAGCCAAGATCTCGGGGAGCTGTTTTTT.

The chain recombines TRBV6-1 with TRBJ2-4, with 7 nucleotides matching TRBD1. Germline CDR1 and CDR2: MNHNS and SASEGT. The CDR3 spans 17 residues. V shed 3 bases and J 0 bases; nucleotides not matched to a gene: 8. CDR3 protein: CASSDGTARLAKNIQYF. CDR3 sequence (DNA): TGTGCCAGCAGTGACGGGACAGCCAGATTAGCCAAAAACATTCAGTACTTC.

The genes are TRBV11-2 and TRBJ1-1; 7 nucleotides match TRBD1. The CDR3 runs 18 residues. Germline lookup yields CDR1 SGHAT and CDR2 FQNNGV. Losses at the gene ends were 2 bases for V and 0 bases for J; bases not matched to a gene: 12. In DNA, the CDR3 is TGTGCCAGCAGCTTAAGCCCTGACAGGGCGGGGATGAACACTGAAGCTTTCTTT. Encoded protein: CASSLSPDRAGMNTEAFF.

The V gene is TRBV7-2, the J gene TRBJ1-4; 9 bases fit TRBD1. The CDR3 is made up of 15 amino acids. Losses at the gene ends were 5 bases for V and 4 bases for J; bases not matched to a gene: 5. Germline-derived CDR1 and CDR2 are SGHTA and FQGNSA. Written as DNA, the CDR3 is TGTGCCAGCAGCCCCGGGACAGGGCTTAATGAAAAACTGTTTTTT. This gives the protein CASSPGTGLNEKLFF.

DNA for the CDR3: TGTGCCAGCAGCCCTAGCCCGACTAGCGGGGGTGCCCTAGCCAAAAACATTCAGTACTTC. Protein: CASSPSPTSGGALAKNIQYF. The rearrangement uses TRBV7-8 and TRBJ2-4; 12 bases are a match to TRBD2. The J segment lost 0 bases and the V segment lost 5 bases, leaving 14 bases of the junction unmatched. The germline gives CDR1 SGHVS, CDR2 FQNEAQ. CDR3 length: 20 amino acids.

This clone was recorded once. The V gene is TRBV9, the J gene TRBJ2-1; tentatively, D is TRBD1 (9 bases). Germline CDR1 SGDLS, CDR2 YYNGEE. V lost 3 bases and J 10 bases, leaving 17 bases between the germline ends. The length of the CDR3 is 14 residues. As DNA, the CDR3 is TGTGCCAGCAGCGCTCGCGGGGGGACAGGGGAGCAGTTCTTC. Its translation: CASSARGGTGEQFF.